The rows below give T cell receptor beta chains drawn from one sample of a study of blood T cell repertoires in COVID-19. Repertoires were generated with immunoSEQ multiplex PCR, while TCRdb's copy carries only in-frame clones and drops some. Among some 350,000 clones listed, about 88% were seen once. What was sequenced was PBMCs or T cells enriched from blood (not recorded which). These receptors came from a woman in her thirties who had recovered from COVID-19. Each CDR3 is given with its conserved first and last residue. D genes are given only for firm matches. A clone size is listed for some rows: how often the clone was seen (once, few, many), or a class if it is expanded.

V: TRBV28
D: TRBD2
size: once
J: TRBJ2-1
CDR3: CASGTSGLVSYNEQFF
DNA: TGTGCCAGCGGGACTAGCGGGCTCGTCTCCTACAATGAGCAGTTCTTC

V: TRBV7-9
D: NA
size: NA
J: TRBJ1-1
CDR3: CASSLSGSTEAFF
DNA: TGTGCCAGCAGCTTATCTGGCTCCACTGAAGCTTTCTTT

V: TRBV6-5
D: TRBD1
size: NA
J: TRBJ2-5
CDR3: CASTAGQGNVETQYF
DNA: TGTGCCAGCACCGCGGGACAGGGGAATGTTGAGACCCAGTACTTC

V: TRBV6-2/TRBV6-3
D: NA
size: NA
J: TRBJ2-7
CDR3: CASSYIQGGDEQYF
DNA: TGTGCCAGCAGTTACATCCAGGGGGGCGACGAGCAGTACTTC

V: TRBV28
D: NA
size: NA
J: TRBJ1-5
CDR3: CASSLTGQPQHF
DNA: TGTGCCAGCAGTTTAACCGGGCAGCCCCAGCATTTT

V: TRBV5-1
D: NA
size: NA
J: TRBJ2-1
CDR3: CASSPEDTLYKFF
DNA: TGCGCCAGCAGCCCAGAGGACACCCTGTATAAGTTCTTC

V: TRBV18
D: NA
size: NA
J: TRBJ1-2
CDR3: CASSPGEEYGYTF
DNA: TGTGCCAGCTCACCAGGGGAGGAGTATGGCTACACCTTC

V: TRBV11-2
D: NA
size: NA
J: TRBJ1-5
CDR3: CASSRSGYNQPQHF
DNA: TGTGCCAGCAGTCGATCAGGGTACAATCAGCCCCAGCATTTT

V: TRBV9
D: TRBD2
size: NA
J: TRBJ2-2
CDR3: CASSVSGGASGELFF
DNA: TGTGCCAGCAGCGTGAGCGGGGGGGCTTCCGGGGAGCTGTTTTTT

V: TRBV19
D: TRBD1
size: NA
J: TRBJ2-6
CDR3: CASSPDRDETGANVLTF
DNA: TGTGCCAGTAGCCCCGACAGGGATGAGACTGGGGCCAACGTCCTGACTTTC

V: TRBV4-2
D: NA
size: NA
J: TRBJ2-2
CDR3: CASSQRDLSGTGDTGELFF
DNA: TGTGCCAGCAGCCAACGGGACCTATCCGGGACGGGAGACACCGGGGAGCTGTTTTTT

V: TRBV3-1/TRBV3-2
D: NA
size: NA
J: TRBJ1-6
CDR3: CASSQEFGRSPLHF
DNA: TGTGCCAGCAGCCAAGAGTTTGGGCGTTCACCCCTCCACTTT

V: TRBV9
D: NA
size: once
J: TRBJ1-2
CDR3: CASSVGWTDNYGYTF
DNA: TGTGCCAGCAGCGTAGGATGGACAGATAACTATGGCTACACCTTC

V: TRBV18
D: TRBD2
size: NA
J: TRBJ2-5
CDR3: CASSPIMGLAGAIEETQYF
DNA: TGTGCCAGCTCACCTATAATGGGACTAGCGGGGGCGATTGAAGAGACCCAGTACTTC

V: TRBV11-3
D: TRBD1
size: NA
J: TRBJ2-7
CDR3: CASSPGQGGYEQYF
DNA: TGTGCCAGCAGCCCTGGACAGGGCGGCTACGAGCAGTACTTC